A selection of T cell receptor beta chains follows, all from one sample in a study of blood T cell repertoires in COVID-19. Generated by immunoSEQ multiplex PCR, the TCRdb table keeps only in-frame clones and is missing some. This sample carries tens of thousands of clones, 70% to 85% of them seen once, and the ten largest clones take approximately 25%. Sequencing input: peripheral blood. The receptors come from a man between 60 and 75 years old with acute or convalescent COVID-19. Both conserved end residues are part of each CDR3. Rows give clone size only sometimes, using once, few, many, or a class for an expanded clone.

TRBJ1-1 - TRBV5-6 CASSLDPRVAEAFF
TRBJ1-5 - TRBV6-5 CASSYSNSGGQLPQHF
TRBJ2-2 - TRBV5-6 CASSFRQGGTGELFF
TRBJ1-6 - TRBV9 CASSKGQGSVSSYNSPLHF
TRBJ2-1 - TRBV28 CASIGGYNEQFF
TRBJ1-1 - TRBV19 CASSIVWRGGNTEAFF
TRBJ1-1 - TRBV27 CASSRDRANTEAFF
TRBJ1-5 - TRBV6-4 CASSDWVTGGPSNQPQHF
TRBJ1-2 - TRBV28 CASRSPGVPANYGYTF
TRBJ2-1 - TRBV6-1 CASSGGGTGHYNEQFF
TRBJ1-3 - TRBV28 CASSFRGGLNTIYF
TRBJ1-2 - TRBV5-1 CASSADRLVYGYTF
TRBJ2-1 - TRBV6-5 CASRQGAYNEQFF
TRBJ1-2 once TRBV27 CASSPWGDRSGYTF
TRBJ1-4 - TRBV25-1 CASSEYKGRDLEKLFF
TRBJ2-3 - TRBV19 CASSIMGGASSDTQYF
TRBJ1-2 - TRBV7-2 CASSLALWDRVGYTF
TRBJ2-7 - TRBV6-5 CASRPGLAGDEQYF